These 5 T cell receptor beta chains were sequenced from one sample in a study of T cell responses to AZD1222 COVID-19 vaccine. Clones were read by immunoSEQ multiplex PCR, and TCRdb kept only the in-frame ones, dropping some. This sample carries fewer than 100,000 clones, around 89% of them seen once, and the ten largest clones take 8.4%. This material consisted of peripheral blood, taken on day 0 of AZD1222 vaccination. The source of these receptors is an adult in good health.

This clone was recorded only once. This sequence joins TRBV6-1 and TRBJ1-1; 7 positions match TRBD1. CDR3 length: 16 residues. Germline assignment: CDR1 MNHNS and CDR2 SASEGT. Trimming took 2 bases from V and 6 from J; bases not matched to a gene: 12. The CDR3 here is CASSEIAGQARAEAFF. Here the CDR3 DNA reads TGTGCCAGCAGTGAAATAGCAGGACAGGCAAGAGCTGAAGCTTTCTTT.

This clone appeared a few times. This chain joins TRBV21-1 and TRBJ1-5. TRBV21-1 is annotated as a pseudogene. The CDR3 covers 16 residues. CDR3 coding DNA: TGTGCCAGCACCTACGAGGGTCCGTATAGCAATCAGCCCCAGCATTTT. This encodes CASTYEGPYSNQPQHF.

This clone showed up just a few times. The chain couples TRBV15 to TRBJ1-2; 7 bases are shared with TRBD1. J gave up 4 bases and V 4 bases, and 9 bases lay outside the gene matches. This CDR3 is 15 amino acids long. CDR1 and CDR2 (germline): LNHNV, YYDKDF (reference sequence). CDR3 sequence: CATSTQTGRAYGYTF. The CDR3 DNA sequence: TGTGCCACCAGCACCCAGACAGGGCGCGCCTATGGCTACACCTTC.

The rearrangement joins TRBV18 to TRBJ1-4; unclear D gene. The V and J ends lost 2 bases and 5 bases respectively, with 6 bases between them. From germline, CDR1 is KGHSH and CDR2 LQKENI. This CDR3 region has 13 residues. In nucleotides, the CDR3 is TGTGCCAGCTCACCAATCCAGAATGAAAAACTGTTTTTT. Translated, it gives CASSPIQNEKLFF.

This clone was picked up a small number of times. The rearrangement uses TRBV19 and TRBJ1-5; unclear D gene. CDR3 size: 12 residues. Looked up from germline, CDR1 is LNHDA and CDR2 is SQIVND (reference sequence). V shed 6 bases and J shed 1 base, with 4 bases lying between them. The CDR3 here is CASRGSNQPQHF. CDR3 in DNA: TGTGCCAGTAGGGGGAGCAATCAGCCCCAGCATTTT.